This T cell receptor (beta chain) comes out of a study of shared clonotypes between healthy human individuals. Study-wide points: Sorted-subset samples were not fully sequenced, rarefaction indicated. Only blood was sampled; tissue repertoires likely differ.

Data came from immunoSEQ multiplex PCR; TCRdb stores just in-frame clones and leaves some out. This table holds 2 million to 2.5 million clones, almost 96% found once. Remarks on this clone: Antigen specificity is unknown. Mismatch with germline at one junction end may stem from a read error.

This CDR3 contains 18 residues. Germline-derived CDR1 and CDR2 are SGHTA and FQGNSA. This receptor was obtained from a man in his late teens or twenties in good health. The material sequenced was naive CD4+ T cells sorted from blood. Documented subset: CD45RA+ positively selected. The chain joins TRBV7-2 to TRBJ2-1; 15 bases are shared with TRBD2. CDR3 DNA sequence: TGTGCCAGCAGCATAGCCGCTTGGACTAGCGGGAGGGGCGATGAGCAGTTCTTC. Translating it yields CASSIAAWTSGRGDEQFF.